The 21 T cell receptor beta chains below were found in one sample sequenced in a study of blood T cells in healthy people across ages. Together with a sample-barcoded 5' primer, a J-beta primer mix was included in a second PCR lasting roughly 6 to 12 cycles. TCRdb used MiXCR to reprocess the 5' RACE reads, holding one entry per CDR3 protein. The table has around 870,000 distinct CDR3 sequences, less than 35% seen once. Sequences were obtained from blood. Receptors were obtained from a woman aged 80 or over in good health.

There are many counts of this clonotype. This chain joins TRBV20-1 and TRBJ2-5; TRBD2 might be the D (6 bases). The CDR3 sequence is 15 residues long. V was trimmed by 0 bases and J by 4 bases, leaving 15 bases between them. Germline assignment: CDR1 DFQATT and CDR2 SNEGSKA (reference sequence). The CDR3 region is CSARDVRLARETQYF. Written as DNA, the CDR3 is TGCAGTGCTAGAGACGTACGCCTAGCGAGAGAGACCCAGTACTTC.

This rearrangement joins TRBV6-2 or TRBV6-3 to TRBJ2-1; 9 bases agree with TRBD2. Unmatched junction bases numbered 7, after V lost 0 bases and J lost 7 bases. This CDR3 spans 16 amino acids. CDR1 is MNHEY and CDR2 is SVGEGT in the germline V gene. For the CDR3, the DNA is TGTGCCAGCAGTTACTCGGGGCGGGGGGGCACGAATGAGCAGTTCTTC. Protein product: CASSYSGRGGTNEQFF.

Points on this clonotype: At one boundary the junction diverges from the germline segment, which might be a read error. The rearrangement joins TRBV4-3 to TRBJ1-6; TRBD1 agrees at 7 bases. CDR1 is LGHNA, CDR2 YSLEER, per germline. The CDR3 is made up of 16 amino acids. The CDR3 nucleotides are TGCGCCAGCAGCCAAGCCTACCGAGGGGGCCCTTCACCCCGCCACTTT. This sequence encodes CASSQAYRGGPSPRHF.

This clonotype showed up just once. A junction end diverges from the germline sequence, so it may reflect a read error. The gene calls are TRBV9 and TRBJ2-3; D is undetermined. CDR3 size: 11 residues. From germline, CDR1 is SGDLS and CDR2 YYNGEE. The CDR3 coding sequence is TGTGCCTGCAGCGTGGCAGATACGCAGTATTTT. It translates to CACSVADTQYF.

This clonotype occurred many times. CDR3 nucleotides: TGTGCCAGCAGCTTAACGGGACTCCGGGGGAATGAGCAGTTCTTC. This sequence encodes CASSLTGLRGNEQFF. This rearrangement joins TRBV7-2 to TRBJ2-1; D is possibly TRBD2 (6 bases). V was cut by 2 bases and J by 7 bases, with 15 bases left in between. Germline CDR1 SGHTA, CDR2 FQGNSA. CDR3 length equals 15 residues.

This clonotype was recorded at least ten times. The chain carries TRBV20-1 and TRBJ2-3; D unclear. The length of the CDR3 is 15 residues. V shed 0 bases and J shed 0 bases, with 10 bases lying between them. Germline V gives CDR1 DFQATT, CDR2 SNEGSKA (reference sequence). The CDR3 here is CSAREAVGSTDTQYF. As DNA, the CDR3 is TGCAGTGCTAGAGAGGCAGTGGGAAGCACAGATACGCAGTATTTT.

Ten or more counts support this clonotype. The J gene is TRBJ1-2, the V gene TRBV20-1; 9 nucleotides agree with TRBD1. There are 15 residues in the CDR3. The junction had 4 bases not matched to a gene; V was cut back by 0 bases and J by 2 bases. Germline CDR1 is DFQATT and CDR2 is SNEGSKA (reference sequence). The CDR3 nucleotides read TGCAGTGCTAGAGATCGGGACAGGGACAACTATGGCTACACCTTC. It specifies CSARDRDRDNYGYTF.

Regarding this clonotype: This clone may be a read error of a much larger clone one base away. The chain carries TRBV7-2 and TRBJ1-2; D is ambiguous. Per germline, CDR1 SGHTA and CDR2 FQGNSA. This CDR3 has 15 amino acids. The germline V and J ends were trimmed by 2 bases and 12 bases, with 22 bases remaining between them. The CDR3 region has the DNA TGTGCCAGCAGCTTAAGAATGACGAGAGACTACGGCCACACCTTC. Amino acid sequence: CASSLRMTRDYGHTF.

Ten or more counts support this clonotype. The rearrangement uses TRBV5-1 and TRBJ2-1, with a weak D call TRBD1 (5 bases). V was shortened by 2 bases and J by 7 bases, with 7 bases between the two germline ends. The CDR3 has 12 residues. The germline CDR1 and CDR2 sequences are SGHRS and YFSETQ. CDR3 loop: CASSFPGNEQFF. The CDR3 DNA follows: TGCGCCAGCAGCTTCCCAGGGAATGAGCAGTTCTTC. The complete variable domain, with remaining parts taken from reference TRBV5-1 and TRBJ2-1, reads KAGVTQTPRYLIKTRGQQVTLSCSPISGHRSVSWYQQTPGQGLQFLFEYFSETQRNKGNFPGRFSGRQFSNSRSEMNVSTLELGDSALYLCASSFPGNEQFFGPGTRLTVL.

In this sample, this clonotype turned up many times. The gene calls are TRBV4-3 and TRBJ2-3; D possibly corresponds to TRBD2 (6 bases). This CDR3 spans 14 amino acids. Trimming removed 2 bases at V and 5 bases at J, with 11 bases between. Germline loops: CDR1 LGHNA, CDR2 YSLEER. CDR3 bases: TGCGCCAGCAGCCAACGGCCCGGGGGAGATACGCAGTATTTT. Translated, it gives CASSQRPGGDTQYF.

The chain combines TRBV24-1 with TRBJ2-3, with D unresolved. The CDR3 has 17 amino acids. Germline V lookup: CDR1 KGHDR, CDR2 SFDVKD. V gave up 4 bases and J gave up 0 bases, with 16 bases separating them. CDR3 DNA sequence: TGTGCCACCAGTGACCATATGAAGCGTGCTAGCACAGATACGCAGTATTTT. Amino acids: CATSDHMKRASTDTQYF.

On this clonotype itself: A much bigger clone sits one base away, suggesting this may be a read error. The J gene is TRBJ2-5, the V gene TRBV6-5, with unresolved D. The J call may be faulty, since TRBJ2-7 better matches the DNA end. The germline CDR1 and CDR2 sequences are MNHEY and SVGAGI. The CDR3 spans 16 residues. The CDR3: CASSYSGRPNTYEQYF. In DNA, the CDR3 is TGTGCCAGCAGTTACTCTGGCAGGCCCAATACCTACGAGCAGTACTTC.

At least ten counts were recorded for this clonotype. The V call is TRBV7-2, the J call TRBJ2-3, with 7 bases identical to TRBD1. Germline V gene data show CDR1 as SGHTA and CDR2 as FQGNSA. The CDR3 has 15 residues. V trimming: 5 bases; J trimming: 1 base; junction bases outside the gene matches: 6. CDR3 amino acids: CASSPFGQGTDTQYF. DNA of the CDR3: TGTGCCAGCAGCCCTTTCGGACAGGGCACAGATACGCAGTATTTT.

This clonotype was observed many times. This rearrangement joins TRBV7-2 to TRBJ1-5; a weak D match, TRBD1 (5 bases). V lost 5 bases, J lost 5 bases, and 13 bases lay in between. The germline V gene has CDR1 SGHTA and CDR2 FQGNSA. This CDR3 has 14 residues. For the CDR3, the DNA is TGTGCCAGCAGCCTCCCAGGGTCTCATCAGCCCCAGCATTTT. It encodes CASSLPGSHQPQHF.

This clonotype was observed a few times. For the CDR3, the DNA is TGTGCCAGCAGCCCAGGACTAGCGGGGGCTAGTGAGCAGTACTTC. Its protein is CASSPGLAGASEQYF. V is TRBV7-2 and J is TRBJ2-5; 13 positions match TRBD2. The length of the CDR3 is 15 residues. Per the germline V gene, CDR1 is SGHTA and CDR2 is FQGNSA. The V segment lost 5 bases and the J segment 11 bases; nucleotides outside the gene matches: 11.

The J gene is TRBJ1-1, the V gene TRBV20-1; 7 positions match TRBD1. This CDR3 has 14 residues. V trimming: 4 bases; J trimming: 0 bases; junction bases outside the gene matches: 5. Germline-derived CDR1 and CDR2 are DFQATT and SNEGSKA (reference sequence). CDR3 sequence: CSATPGQLNTEAFF. In DNA form, the CDR3 reads TGCAGTGCTACCCCGGGACAGCTGAACACTGAAGCTTTCTTT.

This clonotype was recorded many times. V and J are TRBV12-3 or TRBV12-4 and TRBJ2-1, with TRBD2 identical over 13 bases. V shed 6 bases and J 9 bases; nucleotides not matched to a gene: 11. The CDR3 contains 16 residues. DNA of the CDR3: TGTGCCAGCAGACAACCGGGACTAGCGGGGAGGGGTGAGCAGTTCTTC. Its protein product is CASRQPGLAGRGEQFF.

There are many counts of this clonotype. The rearrangement uses TRBV5-1 and TRBJ2-6; 7 nucleotides line up with TRBD1. The CDR3 totals 18 residues. With V trimmed by 4 bases and J by 0 bases, 10 bases remained unmatched. Germline CDR1 is SGHRS and CDR2 is YFSETQ. The CDR3 loop is CASSPKQGLLSGANVLTF. The CDR3 DNA follows: TGCGCCAGCAGCCCCAAACAGGGGTTACTCTCTGGGGCCAACGTCCTGACTTTC. The entire variable domain, with the rest obtained from reference TRBV5-1 and TRBJ2-6, is as follows: KAGVTQTPRYLIKTRGQQVTLSCSPISGHRSVSWYQQTPGQGLQFLFEYFSETQRNKGNFPGRFSGRQFSNSRSEMNVSTLELGDSALYLCASSPKQGLLSGANVLTFGAGSRLTVL.

V usage is TRBV21-1 and J usage is TRBJ1-3. TRBV21-1 corresponds to a pseudogene. The CDR3 has 17 residues. This chain's CDR3 is CASSKPQLTTSGNTIYF. The DNA of the CDR3 is TGTGCCAGCAGCAAGCCTCAACTTACTACCTCTGGAAACACCATATATTTT.

This clonotype was found many times. The J gene is TRBJ2-5, the V gene TRBV6-5, with a possible D match to TRBD2 (6 bases). There are 16 residues in the CDR3. V was pared by 1 base and J by 3 bases, with 15 bases between. Germline V gene data show CDR1 as MNHEY and CDR2 as SVGAGI. This CDR3 reads CASSYLAGRNKETQYF. CDR3 coding DNA: TGTGCCAGCAGTTACTTGGCGGGGAGAAACAAAGAGACCCAGTACTTC.

This clonotype was observed at least ten times. The chain employs TRBV6-5 and TRBJ1-2, with D possibly being TRBD1 (5 bases). Germline CDR1 is MNHEY and CDR2 is SVGAGI. The CDR3 runs to 13 residues. Trimming removed 7 bases at V and 5 bases at J, with 14 bases between. The CDR3 bases are TGTGCCAGCACAGGGAACAGGAAGTATGGCTACACCTTC. Protein sequence: CASTGNRKYGYTF.